The 22 T cell receptor beta chains presented below share a single source sample, sequenced in a study of shared clonotypes between healthy human individuals. TCRdb's copy holds only in-frame clones and misses some; the assay was immunoSEQ multiplex PCR. The data contain about 2 million clones, roughly 95% of them singletons. Naive CD8 cells were CD45RO-negative, positively selected for CCR7, excluding terminally differentiated effector memory CD45RA+ cells. The sample taken for sequencing was naive CD8+ T cells sorted from blood. These receptors were obtained from a man aged 18 to 29 in good health.

The chain combines TRBV25-1 with TRBJ2-1, with D hard to call. This CDR3 has 13 amino acids. The V end lost 6 bases, the J end lost 9 bases, and 15 bases lay between the germline ends. The germline gives CDR1 MGHDK, CDR2 SYGVNS. CDR3 nucleotides: TGTGCCAGCAGCCCGGGCCCTGGGGTTGAGCAGTTCTTC. Translated, it gives CASSPGPGVEQFF.

The count of this clone is one. The chain joins TRBV13 to TRBJ2-1, with a tentative D call TRBD1 (6 bases). The germline V and J ends were trimmed by 1 base and 8 bases, with 18 bases remaining between them. CDR1 is PRHDT, CDR2 FYEKMQ, per germline (reference sequence). CDR3 length: 16 amino acids. DNA for the CDR3: TGTGCCAGCAGCTTAGTACACAGCGGTAAGGGGGATGAGCAGTTCTTC. It is translated as CASSLVHSGKGDEQFF.

CDR3: CASSLMLAGNDEQFF. CDR3 DNA: TGCGCCAGCAGCTTGATGCTAGCGGGGAATGATGAGCAGTTCTTC. This rearrangement joins TRBV5-1 to TRBJ2-1, with 9 bases matching TRBD2. This CDR3 spans 15 amino acids. Trimming at V came to 1 base and at J to 8 bases, leaving 7 bases not matched to a gene. Per germline, CDR1 SGHRS and CDR2 YFSETQ.

The chain combines TRBV27 with TRBJ1-5; weak D call: TRBD1 (6 bases). This CDR3 has 14 amino acids. Trimming removed 6 bases at V and 6 bases at J, with 15 bases between. Looked up from germline, CDR1 is MNHEY and CDR2 is SMNVEV (reference sequence). The CDR3 loop reads CASRALGGSQPQHF. The CDR3 DNA follows: TGTGCCAGCAGGGCCCTAGGGGGAAGTCAGCCCCAGCATTTT.

The genes are TRBV28 and TRBJ2-7; D not resolved. Germline V CDR1 and CDR2: MDHEN, SYDVKM. CDR3 size: 14 residues. Between the trimmed V and J ends, which lost 4 bases and 2 bases, there was a span of 12 bases. The CDR3, as DNA: TGTGCCAGCAGTTCGGCCCCGACCGCCTACGAGCAGTACTTC. This encodes CASSSAPTAYEQYF.

The chain uses TRBV2 and TRBJ1-2; TRBD1 matches 8 bases. Trimming at V came to 7 bases and at J to 8 bases, leaving 15 bases not matched to a gene. Per germline, CDR1 SNHLY and CDR2 FYNNEI. CDR3 length equals 15 residues. The CDR3 region has the DNA TGTGCCAGCACCGGGACAGGACCTGCTCTCTGGGGCTACACCTTC. It yields the protein CASTGTGPALWGYTF.

Concerning this clone itself: This sample includes further DNA sequences coding for the same CDR3. This chain uses TRBV6-5 with TRBJ1-5; D uncertain. The CDR3 has 13 amino acids. Trimming removed 6 bases from V and 4 bases from J, with 10 bases in between. Germline lookup yields CDR1 MNHEY and CDR2 SVGAGI. This CDR3 is CASSPTGNQPQHF. CDR3 bases: TGTGCCAGCAGCCCGACTGGAAATCAGCCCCAGCATTTT.

The chain combines TRBV7-8 with TRBJ2-2; D may be TRBD1 or TRBD2 (5 bases each). Trimming left V 2 bases short and J 6 bases short, with 13 bases between. This CDR3 comprises 15 residues. Per the germline V gene, CDR1 is SGHVS and CDR2 is FQNEAQ. CDR3 in DNA: TGTGCCAGCAGCTTAAAGGGGAGTGTGGCCGGGGAGCTGTTTTTT. Amino acid sequence: CASSLKGSVAGELFF.

The chain combines TRBV5-6 with TRBJ2-5, with D perhaps assigned TRBD1 or TRBD2 (6 bases each). Germline V lookup: CDR1 SGHDT, CDR2 YYEEEE. Trimming stripped 2 bases from V and 4 bases from J, with 27 bases between. CDR3 length: 19 residues. As DNA, the CDR3 is TGTGCCAGCAGCTTCGGCGGTGCAGGGGAGGTATCATTGAGAGAGACCCAGTACTTC. Its translation: CASSFGGAGEVSLRETQYF.

In regard to this clone: At the DNA level, this CDR3 is encoded by other sequences in the same sample as well. V and J are TRBV9 and TRBJ2-7, with TRBD1 matching 10 bases. The CDR3 length is 14 residues. Germline CDR1 and CDR2: SGDLS and YYNGEE. V dropped 3 bases and J dropped 6; count of bases not matched to a gene: 6. For the CDR3, the DNA is TGTGCCAGCAGCGCCGGGACAGGGGTTAGCGAGCAGTACTTC. Amino acids: CASSAGTGVSEQYF.

The chain has TRBV2 and TRBJ2-2; D unclear. V lost 1 base to trimming and J lost 6 bases, with 9 bases between them. Germline V gives CDR1 SNHLY, CDR2 FYNNEI. The CDR3 consists of 14 residues. CDR3 sequence: CASSEVGRAGELFF. The CDR3 DNA reads TGTGCCAGCAGTGAAGTAGGCAGAGCCGGGGAGCTGTTTTTT.

CDR3 DNA: TGTGCCAGCAGCCAGGACACTTGGAACACTGAAGCTTTCTTT. It encodes CASSQDTWNTEAFF. The chain carries TRBV14 and TRBJ1-1; D perhaps matches TRBD1 (5 bases). Trimming removed 3 bases from V and 1 base from J, with 9 bases in between. The germline V gene has CDR1 SGHDN and CDR2 FVKESK. This CDR3 comprises 14 residues.

A note on this clone: One end of the junction varies from germline; a read error may be responsible. J is TRBJ2-7 and V is TRBV15, with TRBD2 identical over 16 bases. The CDR3 sequence is 18 residues long. Germline V gives CDR1 LNHNV, CDR2 YYDKDF (reference sequence). CDR3 amino acids: CATSRWPGLAGGLYEQHF. CDR3 nucleotide sequence: TGTGCCACCAGCAGATGGCCGGGACTAGCGGGGGGGCTCTACGAGCAGCACTTC. Based on the CDR3 plus reference TRBV15 and TRBJ2-7, the full variable domain is DAMVIQNPRYQVTQFGKPVTLSCSQTLNHNVMYWYQQKSSQAPKLLFHYYDKDFNNEADTPDNFQSRRPNTSFCFLDIRSPGLGDTAMYLCATSRWPGLAGGLYEQHFGPGTRLTVT.

The V gene is TRBV4-1, the J gene TRBJ1-1, with D maybe TRBD1 (5 bases). From germline, CDR1 is MGHRA and CDR2 YSYEKL. This CDR3 is 16 amino acids long. With 0 bases removed from V and 4 bases from J, the gap between germline ends came to 15 bases. The CDR3 nucleotides read TGCGCCAGCAGCCAAGATATTGGGTGGGGCGGCACTGAAGCTTTCTTT. As protein: CASSQDIGWGGTEAFF.

The CDR3 nucleotides are TGTGCCAGCAGCGTAGGATCTTCTAGCTCTGGGGCCAACGTCCTGACTTTC. Translated, it gives CASSVGSSSSGANVLTF. This sequence joins TRBV9 and TRBJ2-6, with unresolved D. With 0 bases removed from V and 0 bases from J, the gap between germline ends came to 10 bases. Germline V gene lookup returns CDR1 SGDLS and CDR2 YYNGEE. CDR3 size: 17 residues.

This chain uses TRBV10-2 with TRBJ1-2; D is unresolved. Germline CDR1 and CDR2: WSHSY and SAAADI. V dropped 6 bases and J dropped 5 bases, with 13 bases sitting between them. CDR3 length: 13 amino acids. The CDR3 region has the DNA TGCGCCAGCAGCTTGGGCCGAGAGTATGGCTACACCTTC. It yields the protein CASSLGREYGYTF.

The genes are TRBV28 and TRBJ1-6; possibly TRBD1 for D (6 bases). Per the germline V gene, CDR1 is MDHEN and CDR2 is SYDVKM. V lost 6 bases to trimming and J lost 6 bases, with 15 bases between them. This CDR3 is 15 amino acids long. CDR3 bases: TGTGCCAGCAGCCCGGGGGCGACCGCTAATTCACCCCTCCACTTT. Amino acid sequence: CASSPGATANSPLHF.

This clone has a single count. This sequence joins TRBV7-9 and TRBJ2-4; a possible D gene is TRBD2 (5 bases). The germline V gene has CDR1 SEHNR and CDR2 FQNEAQ (reference sequence). V dropped 0 bases and J dropped 8 bases, with 17 bases sitting between them. This CDR3 contains 16 residues. The CDR3 nucleotides are TGTGCCAGCAGCTTAGCAGGTGTTCCCAAGGAGGACATTCAGTACTTC. This translates into CASSLAGVPKEDIQYF.

This clone has a single count. V is TRBV29-1 and J is TRBJ2-5; TRBD1 is a possible D gene (6 bases). CDR1 SQVTM and CDR2 ANQGSEA come from the germline V gene. This CDR3 has 12 residues. V was trimmed by 5 bases and J by 5 bases, leaving 12 bases between them. CDR3 sequence reads: CSVPTGTETQYF. The CDR3 DNA reads as TGCAGCGTTCCCACAGGGACGGAGACCCAGTACTTC.

The chain has TRBV15 and TRBJ2-7; D perhaps matches TRBD1 (6 bases). CDR1 is LNHNV and CDR2 is YYDKDF in the germline V gene (reference sequence). Trimming removed 0 bases at V and 4 bases at J, with 19 bases between. This CDR3 region has 17 residues. This CDR3 reads CATSRDYPEGELYEQYF. The CDR3 nucleotides read TGTGCCACCAGCAGAGATTACCCCGAGGGGGAGTTGTACGAGCAGTACTTC. Full variable domain (missing parts from reference TRBV15 and TRBJ2-7): DAMVIQNPRYQVTQFGKPVTLSCSQTLNHNVMYWYQQKSSQAPKLLFHYYDKDFNNEADTPDNFQSRRPNTSFCFLDIRSPGLGDTAMYLCATSRDYPEGELYEQYFGPGTRLTVT.

The V and J genes are TRBV27 and TRBJ2-2; TRBD1 matches 10 bases. The CDR3 is 15 amino acids. Germline V gene lookup returns CDR1 MNHEY and CDR2 SMNVEV (reference sequence). Trimming at V came to 3 bases and at J to 4 bases, leaving 2 bases not matched to a gene. The DNA for the CDR3 is TGTGCCAGCAGTTTCGGGGACAGGGGCACCGGGGAGCTGTTTTTT. It is translated as CASSFGDRGTGELFF.

The rearrangement links TRBV2 to TRBJ1-4, with D uncertain. CDR1 and CDR2 from the germline V gene are SNHLY and FYNNEI. This CDR3 comprises 14 residues. Between the trimmed V and J ends, which lost 1 base and 6 bases, there was a span of 9 bases. Here the CDR3 reads CASSEGSQYEKLFF. Here the CDR3 DNA reads TGTGCCAGCAGTGAAGGATCGCAGTATGAAAAACTGTTTTTT.